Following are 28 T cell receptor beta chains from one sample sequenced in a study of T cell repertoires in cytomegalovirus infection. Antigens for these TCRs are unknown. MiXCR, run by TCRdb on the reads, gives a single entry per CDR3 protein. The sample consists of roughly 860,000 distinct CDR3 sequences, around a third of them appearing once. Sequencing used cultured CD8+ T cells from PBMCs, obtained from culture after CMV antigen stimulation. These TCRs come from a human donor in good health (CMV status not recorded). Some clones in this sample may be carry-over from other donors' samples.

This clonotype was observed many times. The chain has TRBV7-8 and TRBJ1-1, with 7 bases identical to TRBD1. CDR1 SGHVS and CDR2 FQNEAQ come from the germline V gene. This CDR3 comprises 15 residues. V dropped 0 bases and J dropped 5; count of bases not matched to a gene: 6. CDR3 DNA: TGTGCCAGCAGCTTAGCGCAGGGGGTATATACTGAAGCTTTCTTT. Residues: CASSLAQGVYTEAFF.

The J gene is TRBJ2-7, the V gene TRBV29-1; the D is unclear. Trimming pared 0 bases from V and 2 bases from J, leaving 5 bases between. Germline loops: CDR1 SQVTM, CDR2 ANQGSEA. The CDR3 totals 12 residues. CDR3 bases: TGCAGCGTTGAAGAGGAACCCTACGAGCAGTACTTC. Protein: CSVEEEPYEQYF.

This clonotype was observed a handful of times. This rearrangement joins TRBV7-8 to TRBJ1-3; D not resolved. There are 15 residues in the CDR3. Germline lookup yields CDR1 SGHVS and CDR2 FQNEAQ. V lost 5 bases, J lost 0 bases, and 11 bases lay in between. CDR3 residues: CASSASSSSGNTIYF. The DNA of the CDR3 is TGTGCCAGCAGCGCCAGCTCCAGCTCTGGAAACACCATATATTTT.

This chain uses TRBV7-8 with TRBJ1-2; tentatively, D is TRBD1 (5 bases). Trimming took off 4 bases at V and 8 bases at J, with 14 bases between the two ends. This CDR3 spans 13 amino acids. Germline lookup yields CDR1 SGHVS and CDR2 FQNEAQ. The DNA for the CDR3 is TGTGCCAGCAGCTCCGCAGGGAATGGCGGCTACACCTTC. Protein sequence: CASSSAGNGGYTF.

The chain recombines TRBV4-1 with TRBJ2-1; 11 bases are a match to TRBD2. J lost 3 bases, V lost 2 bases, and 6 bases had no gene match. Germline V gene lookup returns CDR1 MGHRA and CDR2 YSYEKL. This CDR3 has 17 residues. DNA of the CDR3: TGCGCCAGCAGCCAACAAGCGACTAGCGGGGTCTACAATGAGCAGTTCTTC. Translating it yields CASSQQATSGVYNEQFF.

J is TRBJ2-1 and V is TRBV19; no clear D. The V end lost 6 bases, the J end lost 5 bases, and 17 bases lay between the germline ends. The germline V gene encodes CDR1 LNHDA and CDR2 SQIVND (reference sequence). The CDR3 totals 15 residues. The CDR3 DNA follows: TGTGCCAGTAGGGATTCTCGATACCTTGACAATGAGCAGTTCTTC. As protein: CASRDSRYLDNEQFF.

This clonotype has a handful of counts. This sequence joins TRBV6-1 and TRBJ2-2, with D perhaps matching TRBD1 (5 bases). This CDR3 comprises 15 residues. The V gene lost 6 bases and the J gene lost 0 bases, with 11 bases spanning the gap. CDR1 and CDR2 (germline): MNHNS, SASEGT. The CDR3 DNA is TGTGCCAGCAGAGAGACAGTTTCGAACACCGGGGAGCTGTTTTTT. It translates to CASRETVSNTGELFF.

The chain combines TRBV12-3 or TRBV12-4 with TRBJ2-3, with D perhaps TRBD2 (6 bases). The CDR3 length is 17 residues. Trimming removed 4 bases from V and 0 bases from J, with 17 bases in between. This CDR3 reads CASSYLEGLASTDTQYF. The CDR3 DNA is TGTGCCAGCAGTTATTTGGAGGGTCTAGCGAGCACAGATACGCAGTATTTT.

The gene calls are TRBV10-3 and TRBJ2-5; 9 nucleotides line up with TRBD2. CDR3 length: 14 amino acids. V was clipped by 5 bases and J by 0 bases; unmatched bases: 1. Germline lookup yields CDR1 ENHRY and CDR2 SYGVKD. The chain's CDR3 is CAISRGGDQETQYF. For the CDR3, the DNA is TGTGCCATCAGTCGCGGGGGGGACCAAGAGACCCAGTACTTC.

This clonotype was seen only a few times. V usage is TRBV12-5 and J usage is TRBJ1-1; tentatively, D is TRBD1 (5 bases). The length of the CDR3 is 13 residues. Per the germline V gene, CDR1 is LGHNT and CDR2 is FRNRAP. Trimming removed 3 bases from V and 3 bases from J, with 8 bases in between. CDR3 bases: TGTGCTAGTGGTTTATCAGGGTACACTGAAGCTTTCTTT. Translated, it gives CASGLSGYTEAFF.

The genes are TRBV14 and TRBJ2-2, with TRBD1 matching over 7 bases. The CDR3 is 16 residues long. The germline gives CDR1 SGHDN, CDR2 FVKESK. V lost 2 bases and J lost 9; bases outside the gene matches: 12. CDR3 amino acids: CASSQFSRGISWELFF. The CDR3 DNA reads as TGTGCCAGCAGCCAATTCTCCAGGGGGATTTCGTGGGAGCTGTTTTTT.

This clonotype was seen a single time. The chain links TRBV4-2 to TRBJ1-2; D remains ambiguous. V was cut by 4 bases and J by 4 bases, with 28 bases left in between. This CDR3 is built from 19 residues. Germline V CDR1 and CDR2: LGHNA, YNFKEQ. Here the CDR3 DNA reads TGTGCCAGCAGCCCGAAGGGCCCCGGGCAGCATAGTTACCTCTATGGCTACACCTTC. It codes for CASSPKGPGQHSYLYGYTF.

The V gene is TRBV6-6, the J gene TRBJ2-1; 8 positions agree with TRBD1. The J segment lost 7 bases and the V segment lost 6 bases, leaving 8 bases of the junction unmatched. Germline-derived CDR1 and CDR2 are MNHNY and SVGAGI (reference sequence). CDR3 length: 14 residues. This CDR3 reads CASSWGQAVNEQFF. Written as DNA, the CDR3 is TGTGCCAGCAGCTGGGGACAGGCGGTTAATGAGCAGTTCTTC.

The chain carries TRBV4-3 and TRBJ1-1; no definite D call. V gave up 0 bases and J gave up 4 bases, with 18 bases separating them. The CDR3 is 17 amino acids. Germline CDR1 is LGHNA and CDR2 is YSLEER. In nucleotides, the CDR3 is TGCGCCAGCAGCCAAGAAATGGACCAAAGAATCTCCACTGAAGCTTTCTTT. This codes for CASSQEMDQRISTEAFF.

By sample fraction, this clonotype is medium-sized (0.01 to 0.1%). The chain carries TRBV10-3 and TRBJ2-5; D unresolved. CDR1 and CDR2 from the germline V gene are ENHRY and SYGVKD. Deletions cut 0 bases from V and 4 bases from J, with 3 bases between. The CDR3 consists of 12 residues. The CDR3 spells CAISESGETQYF. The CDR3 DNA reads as TGTGCCATCAGTGAGTCAGGAGAGACCCAGTACTTC.

DNA for the CDR3: TGCAGTGCTAAGAACAGCCCCTCTGGAAACACCATATATTTT. It yields the protein CSAKNSPSGNTIYF. The gene calls are TRBV20-1 and TRBJ1-3; no clear D gene. Germline V lookup: CDR1 DFQATT, CDR2 SNEGSKA (reference sequence). V lost 4 bases and J lost 0, with 10 bases in between. The CDR3 consists of 14 residues.

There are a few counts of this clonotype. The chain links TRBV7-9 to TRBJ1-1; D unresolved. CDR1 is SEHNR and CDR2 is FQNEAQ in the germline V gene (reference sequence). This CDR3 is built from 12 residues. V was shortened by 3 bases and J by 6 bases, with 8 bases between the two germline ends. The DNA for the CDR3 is TGTGCCAGCAGCTTTTATACCGCTGAAGCTTTCTTT. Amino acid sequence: CASSFYTAEAFF.

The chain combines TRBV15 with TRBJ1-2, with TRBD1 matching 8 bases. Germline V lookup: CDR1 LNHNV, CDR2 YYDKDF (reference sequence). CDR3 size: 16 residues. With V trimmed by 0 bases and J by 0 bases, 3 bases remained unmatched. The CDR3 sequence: CATSRDRGLANYGYTF. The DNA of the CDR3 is TGTGCCACCAGCAGAGACAGGGGGCTAGCTAACTATGGCTACACCTTC. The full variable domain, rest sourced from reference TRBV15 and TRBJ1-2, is DAMVIQNPRYQVTQFGKPVTLSCSQTLNHNVMYWYQQKSSQAPKLLFHYYDKDFNNEADTPDNFQSRRPNTSFCFLDIRSPGLGDTAMYLCATSRDRGLANYGYTFGSGTRLTVV.

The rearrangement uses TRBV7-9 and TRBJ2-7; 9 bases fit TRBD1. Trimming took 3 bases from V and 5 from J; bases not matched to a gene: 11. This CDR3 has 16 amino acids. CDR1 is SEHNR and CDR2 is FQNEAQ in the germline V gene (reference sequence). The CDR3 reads CASSFYLRDRENEQYF. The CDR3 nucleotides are TGTGCCAGCAGCTTCTATCTTCGGGACAGGGAGAACGAGCAGTACTTC.

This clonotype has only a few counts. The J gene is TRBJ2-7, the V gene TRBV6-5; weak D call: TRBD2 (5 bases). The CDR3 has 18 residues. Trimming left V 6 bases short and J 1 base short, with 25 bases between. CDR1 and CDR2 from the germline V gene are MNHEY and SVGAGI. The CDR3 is CASSLVGSIKSSSYEQYF. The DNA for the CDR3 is TGTGCCAGCAGCCTCGTGGGGAGTATAAAGAGTTCATCCTACGAGCAGTACTTC.

The CDR3 reads CASSIPLEKLFF. The CDR3 nucleotides read TGTGCCAGTAGTATACCCCTAGAAAAACTGTTTTTT. The V and J genes are TRBV19 and TRBJ1-4; no definite D call. The ends were cut back, 2 bases at V and 8 bases at J, with 6 bases in the middle. This CDR3 is built from 12 residues. Germline assignment: CDR1 LNHDA and CDR2 SQIVND (reference sequence).

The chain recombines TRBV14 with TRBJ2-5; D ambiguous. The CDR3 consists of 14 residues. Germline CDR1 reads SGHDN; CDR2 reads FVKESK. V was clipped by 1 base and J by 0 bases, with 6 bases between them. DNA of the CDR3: TGTGCCAGCAGCCAAGGTTACTACCAAGAGACCCAGTACTTC. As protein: CASSQGYYQETQYF.

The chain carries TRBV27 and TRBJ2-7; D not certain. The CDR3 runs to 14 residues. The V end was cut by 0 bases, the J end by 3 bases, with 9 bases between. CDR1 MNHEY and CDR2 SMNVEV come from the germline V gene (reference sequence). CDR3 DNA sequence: TGTGCCAGCAGTTTATCTCCTTGGGACTACGAGCAGTACTTC. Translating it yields CASSLSPWDYEQYF.

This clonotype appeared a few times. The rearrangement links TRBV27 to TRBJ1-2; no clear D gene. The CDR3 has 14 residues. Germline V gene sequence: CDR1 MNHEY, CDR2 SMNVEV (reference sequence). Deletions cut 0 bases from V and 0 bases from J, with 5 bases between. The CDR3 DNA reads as TGTGCCAGCAGTTTATCCCCCGCTAACTATGGCTACACCTTC. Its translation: CASSLSPANYGYTF.

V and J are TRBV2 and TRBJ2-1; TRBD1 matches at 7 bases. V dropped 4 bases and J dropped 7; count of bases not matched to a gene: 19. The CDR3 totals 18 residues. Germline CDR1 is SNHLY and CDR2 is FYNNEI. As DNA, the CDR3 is TGTGCCAGCAGTGGGGACAGTAGGACAGTCCTCAGGCGGAATGAGCAGTTCTTC. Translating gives CASSGDSRTVLRRNEQFF. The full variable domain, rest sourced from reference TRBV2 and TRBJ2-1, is EPEVTQTPSHQVTQMGQEVILRCVPISNHLYFYWYRQILGQKVEFLVSFYNNEISEKSEIFDDQFSVERPDGSNFTLKIRSTKLEDSAMYFCASSGDSRTVLRRNEQFFGPGTRLTVL.

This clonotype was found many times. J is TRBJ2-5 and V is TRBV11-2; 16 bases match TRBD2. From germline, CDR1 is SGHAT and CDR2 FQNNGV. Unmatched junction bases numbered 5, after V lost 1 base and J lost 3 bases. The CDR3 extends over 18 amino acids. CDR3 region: CASSLVGLAGGPKETQYF. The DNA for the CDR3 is TGTGCCAGCAGCTTAGTGGGACTAGCGGGGGGGCCGAAAGAGACCCAGTACTTC. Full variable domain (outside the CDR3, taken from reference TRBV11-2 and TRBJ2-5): EAGVAQSPRYKIIEKRQSVAFWCNPISGHATLYWYQQILGQGPKLLIQFQNNGVVDDSQLPKDRFSAERLKGVDSTLKIQPAKLEDSAVYLCASSLVGLAGGPKETQYFGPGTRLLVL.

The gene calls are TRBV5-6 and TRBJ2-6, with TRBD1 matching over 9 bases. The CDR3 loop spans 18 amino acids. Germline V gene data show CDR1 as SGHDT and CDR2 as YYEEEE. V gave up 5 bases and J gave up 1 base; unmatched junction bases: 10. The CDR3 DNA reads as TGTGCCAGCAGACTCGACAGGGGGAGCCGGTCTGGGGCCAACGTCCTGACTTTC. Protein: CASRLDRGSRSGANVLTF.

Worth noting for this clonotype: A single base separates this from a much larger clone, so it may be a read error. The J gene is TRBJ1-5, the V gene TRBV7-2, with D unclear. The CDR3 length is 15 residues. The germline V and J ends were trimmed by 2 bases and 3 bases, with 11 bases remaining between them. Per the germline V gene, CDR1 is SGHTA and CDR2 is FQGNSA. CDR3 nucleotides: TGTGCCAGCAGCTTAAGGGAACAGAACAATCAGCCCCAGCATTTT. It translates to CASSLREQNNQPQHF.